These 21 T cell receptor beta chains were sequenced from one sample in a study of T-cell memory formation after mild COVID-19. TCRdb recomputed calls from the 5' RACE reads with MiXCR, one row per CDR3 protein. The repertoire holds 300,000 to 400,000 distinct CDR3 sequences, with roughly 15% as singletons. The sample taken for sequencing was PBMCs or a T cell subset sorted from them (not recorded which). The receptors come from a man younger than 35 who had mild COVID-19 (a few samples of this study predate the infection). Cell type and time point are not known.

This clonotype was seen ten or more times. This chain joins TRBV12-3 or TRBV12-4 and TRBJ2-5; 9 bases agree with TRBD2. The CDR3 extends over 15 amino acids. J gave up 3 bases and V 3 bases, and 5 bases lay outside the gene matches. This CDR3 reads CASSFNPSGEETQYF. CDR3 sequence (DNA): TGTGCCAGCAGTTTCAACCCTAGCGGGGAAGAGACCCAGTACTTC.

The DNA for the CDR3 is TGCGCCAGCAGCTTCAGGGGGGATCACTATGGCTACACCTTC. Residues: CASSFRGDHYGYTF. The rearrangement joins TRBV5-1 to TRBJ1-2; 7 positions match TRBD1. In germline, CDR1 is SGHRS, CDR2 YFSETQ. The CDR3 runs 14 residues. Unmatched junction bases numbered 4, after V lost 2 bases and J lost 3 bases.

This clonotype was counted ten times or more. CDR3 nucleotides: TGTGCCAGCAGCTTAAGGGGTAGAAGTTTACTACAAGAGACCCAGTACTTC. This encodes CASSLRGRSLLQETQYF. This chain links TRBV7-2 with TRBJ2-5; weak D call: TRBD1 (5 bases). Deletions cut 2 bases from V and 2 bases from J, with 18 bases between. The CDR3 runs to 17 residues. CDR1 and CDR2 (germline): SGHTA, FQGNSA.

The rearrangement uses TRBV20-1 and TRBJ2-3; 7 nucleotides line up with TRBD1. J was trimmed by 2 bases and V by 0 bases; bases with no gene match: 5. The CDR3 length is 15 residues. Germline V lookup: CDR1 DFQATT, CDR2 SNEGSKA (reference sequence). The CDR3 coding sequence is TGCAGTGCTAGAGATTCAGGGGGTAACACAGATACGCAGTATTTT. Its protein is CSARDSGGNTDTQYF.

J is TRBJ2-2 and V is TRBV4-3, with D possibly being TRBD2 (6 bases). From germline, CDR1 is LGHNA and CDR2 YSLEER. The CDR3 contains 14 residues. The V gene lost 2 bases and the J gene lost 7 bases, with 11 bases spanning the gap. This CDR3 is CASSQRRGDGELFF. In DNA, the CDR3 is TGCGCCAGCAGCCAACGGCGGGGCGACGGGGAGCTGTTTTTT.

This clonotype was observed a handful of times. V usage is TRBV27 and J usage is TRBJ2-3; no reliable D call. The V end was cut by 3 bases, the J end by 4 bases, with 8 bases between. The CDR3 totals 13 residues. The germline V gene encodes CDR1 MNHEY and CDR2 SMNVEV (reference sequence). CDR3: CASSLSSADTQYF. Here the CDR3 DNA reads TGTGCCAGCAGTTTGTCTAGTGCAGATACGCAGTATTTT.

A few counts support this clonotype. CDR3 sequence: CASSYSGPPSPLHF. CDR3 DNA sequence: TGTGCCAGCAGTTACTCTGGCCCTCCTTCACCCCTCCACTTT. The V call is TRBV6-5, the J call TRBJ1-6; D is uncertain. V lost 0 bases to trimming and J lost 9 bases, with 9 bases between them. Germline CDR1 MNHEY, CDR2 SVGAGI. This CDR3 comprises 14 residues.

This clonotype was recorded at least ten times. The chain employs TRBV12-3 or TRBV12-4 and TRBJ2-1, with TRBD1 identical over 10 bases. There are 12 residues in the CDR3. V lost 6 bases to trimming and J lost 9 bases; unmatched junction nucleotides: 2. For the CDR3, the DNA is TGTGCCAGCAGAAGGACAGGGGGTGAGCAGTTCTTC. This gives the protein CASRRTGGEQFF.

This clonotype was detected only once. The genes are TRBV6-4 and TRBJ2-3, with unresolved D. The V end lost 3 bases, the J end lost 0 bases, and 10 bases lay between the germline ends. The CDR3 extends over 15 amino acids. Germline CDR1 is MRHNA and CDR2 is SNTAGT. DNA for the CDR3: TGTGCCAGCAGTGAGTTTGGAGCTAGCACAGATACGCAGTATTTT. It encodes CASSEFGASTDTQYF.

The rearrangement joins TRBV6-2 or TRBV6-3 to TRBJ1-5; 8 nucleotides match TRBD1. With 7 bases clipped from V and 4 bases from J, the junction kept 6 bases outside the gene matches. The CDR3 totals 14 residues. In germline, CDR1 is MNHEY, CDR2 SVGEGT. CDR3 loop: CASTQGARNQPQHF. DNA for the CDR3: TGTGCCAGCACCCAGGGGGCGCGGAATCAGCCCCAGCATTTT.

The chain employs TRBV29-1 and TRBJ2-7; 8 bases line up with TRBD1. Trimming cost V 6 bases and J 7 bases; bases outside gene matches: 8. CDR1 is SQVTM and CDR2 is ANQGSEA in the germline V gene. This CDR3 has 12 residues. For the CDR3, the DNA is TGCAGCGTCTTGGACAGGGTGAATGAGCAGTACTTC. It specifies CSVLDRVNEQYF.

The genes are TRBV5-6 and TRBJ1-3; a possible D gene is TRBD1 (5 bases). Trimming left V 0 bases short and J 2 bases short, with 9 bases between. This CDR3 has 15 amino acids. Germline V gene lookup returns CDR1 SGHDT and CDR2 YYEEEE. CDR3 in amino acids: CASSLGYRPGNTIYF. The CDR3 DNA reads TGTGCCAGCAGCTTGGGGTACAGGCCTGGAAACACCATATATTTT.

This clonotype has ten or more counts. The V gene is TRBV3-1, the J gene TRBJ2-7; D is perhaps TRBD2 (6 bases). V lost 1 base and J lost 2, with 15 bases in between. The CDR3 spans 16 residues. Germline CDR1 is LGHDT and CDR2 is YNNKEL (reference sequence). CDR3 residues: CASSQAHAGGAYEQYF. The CDR3 DNA reads TGTGCCAGCAGCCAAGCCCATGCTGGAGGGGCCTACGAGCAGTACTTC.

This clonotype showed up just a few times. The V call is TRBV4-1, the J call TRBJ2-4; TRBD1 might be the D (5 bases). Trimming stripped 5 bases from V and 6 bases from J, with 11 bases between. Germline loops: CDR1 MGHRA, CDR2 YSYEKL. The CDR3 has 13 amino acids. This CDR3 is CASSEADRNIQYF. The CDR3 region has the DNA TGCGCCAGCAGCGAAGCCGACAGAAACATTCAGTACTTC.

This clonotype was seen repeatedly, ten times or more. This chain connects TRBV24-1 to TRBJ2-3, with 12 nucleotides matching TRBD2. This CDR3 spans 15 amino acids. The germline V gene has CDR1 KGHDR and CDR2 SFDVKD. V gave up 6 bases and J gave up 4 bases; unmatched junction bases: 4. The CDR3 sequence: CATSPASGGADTQYF. CDR3 bases: TGTGCCACCAGTCCTGCTAGCGGGGGGGCAGATACGCAGTATTTT.

CDR3 residues: CASSLRIAGGETQYF. For the CDR3, the DNA is TGTGCCAGCAGCTTAAGAATAGCGGGGGGGGAGACCCAGTACTTC. This chain links TRBV7-2 with TRBJ2-5, with TRBD2 matching 11 bases. Germline lookup yields CDR1 SGHTA and CDR2 FQGNSA. The CDR3 has 15 residues. V trimming: 2 bases; J trimming: 5 bases; junction bases outside the gene matches: 4. Variable domain in full (rest from reference TRBV7-2 and TRBJ2-5): GAGVSQSPSNKVTEKGKDVELRCDPISGHTALYWYRQSLGQGLEFLIYFQGNSAPDKSGLPSDRFSAERTGGSVSTLTIQRTQQEDSAVYLCASSLRIAGGETQYFGPGTRLLVL.

V gene TRBV5-4 combines with J gene TRBJ2-7; TRBD1 matches at 7 bases. After removal of 3 bases from V and 7 bases from J, the junction contained 4 bases not matched to a gene. This CDR3 has 12 residues. Germline loops: CDR1 SGHNT, CDR2 YYREEE (reference sequence). The CDR3 loop is CASSSDRSEQYV. The CDR3 DNA reads as TGTGCCAGCAGCTCGGACAGGAGTGAGCAGTACGTC.

The chain links TRBV4-3 to TRBJ1-1, with a weak D call TRBD1 (5 bases). There are 13 residues in the CDR3. Germline V gives CDR1 LGHNA, CDR2 YSLEER. V dropped 0 bases and J dropped 6 bases, with 8 bases sitting between them. The CDR3 spells CASSQESGSEAFF. The CDR3 DNA follows: TGCGCCAGCAGCCAAGAGTCAGGGTCTGAAGCTTTCTTT.

This clonotype was seen a handful of times. The V call is TRBV29-1, the J call TRBJ1-3; 7 nucleotides line up with TRBD1. The V segment lost 0 bases and the J segment 9 bases; nucleotides outside the gene matches: 8. The CDR3 is made up of 14 amino acids. Germline-derived CDR1 and CDR2 are SQVTM and ANQGSEA. CDR3 nucleotides: TGCAGCGTTGAAGATCGGGTCCCAGGGGGCACCATATATTTT. Its translation: CSVEDRVPGGTIYF.

The V call is TRBV28, the J call TRBJ2-3; the D is unclear. CDR3 size: 14 residues. V lost 6 bases and J lost 6, with 16 bases in between. Per the germline V gene, CDR1 is MDHEN and CDR2 is SYDVKM. The CDR3 sequence: CASSPGRPADTQYF. The CDR3 DNA follows: TGTGCCAGCAGCCCTGGACGGCCGGCGGATACGCAGTATTTT.

There are a few counts of this clonotype. The gene calls are TRBV28 and TRBJ2-1; 8 nucleotides line up with TRBD2. Per germline, CDR1 MDHEN and CDR2 SYDVKM. There are 15 residues in the CDR3. The junction had 13 bases not matched to a gene; V was cut back by 6 bases and J by 9 bases. This chain's CDR3 is CASRAGTRRVGEQFF. The CDR3 coding sequence is TGTGCCAGCAGAGCCGGGACTAGAAGGGTAGGTGAGCAGTTCTTC.